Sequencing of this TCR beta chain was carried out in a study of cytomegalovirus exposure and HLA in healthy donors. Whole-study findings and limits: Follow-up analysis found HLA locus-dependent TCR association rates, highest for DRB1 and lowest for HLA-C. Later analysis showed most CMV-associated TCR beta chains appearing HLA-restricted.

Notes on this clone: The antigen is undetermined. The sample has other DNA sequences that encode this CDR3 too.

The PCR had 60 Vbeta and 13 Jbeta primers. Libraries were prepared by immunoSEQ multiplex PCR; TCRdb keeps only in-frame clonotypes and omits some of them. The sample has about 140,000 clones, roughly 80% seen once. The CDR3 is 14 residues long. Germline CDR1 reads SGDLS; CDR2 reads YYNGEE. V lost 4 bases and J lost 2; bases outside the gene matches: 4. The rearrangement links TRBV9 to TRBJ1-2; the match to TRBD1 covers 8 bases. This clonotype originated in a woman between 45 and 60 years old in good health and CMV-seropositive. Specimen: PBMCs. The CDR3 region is CASSPPGGNYGYTF. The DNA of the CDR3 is TGTGCCAGCAGCCCTCCAGGGGGCAACTATGGCTACACCTTC.